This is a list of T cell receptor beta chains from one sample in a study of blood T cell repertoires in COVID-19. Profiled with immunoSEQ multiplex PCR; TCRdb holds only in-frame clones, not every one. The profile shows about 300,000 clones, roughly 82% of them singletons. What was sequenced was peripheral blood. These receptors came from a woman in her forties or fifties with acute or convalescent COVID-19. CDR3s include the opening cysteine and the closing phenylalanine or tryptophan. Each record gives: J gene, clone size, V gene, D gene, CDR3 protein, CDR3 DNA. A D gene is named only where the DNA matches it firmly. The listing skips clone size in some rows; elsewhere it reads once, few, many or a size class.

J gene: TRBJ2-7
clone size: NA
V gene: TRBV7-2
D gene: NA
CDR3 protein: CASSLRVGGRIYEQYF
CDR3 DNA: TGTGCCAGCAGCTTACGTGTGGGGGGGCGCATTTACGAGCAGTACTTC

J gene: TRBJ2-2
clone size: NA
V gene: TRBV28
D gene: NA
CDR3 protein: CASRRARRWANTGELFF
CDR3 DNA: TGTGCCAGCCGGAGAGCACGGCGGTGGGCGAACACCGGGGAGCTGTTTTTT

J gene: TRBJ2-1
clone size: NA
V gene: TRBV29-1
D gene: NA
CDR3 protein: CSVDRRGLDNEQFF
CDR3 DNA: TGCAGCGTTGACAGGAGGGGTTTGGACAATGAGCAGTTCTTC

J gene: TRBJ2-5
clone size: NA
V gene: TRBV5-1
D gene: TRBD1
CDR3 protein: CASSLEGQSRAAQYF
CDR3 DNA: TGCGCCAGCAGCTTGGAGGGACAGAGTCGGGCGGCCCAGTACTTC

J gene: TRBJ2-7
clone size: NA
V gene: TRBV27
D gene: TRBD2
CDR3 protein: CASSSQTSGSYEQYF
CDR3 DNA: TGTGCCAGCAGTTCGCAGACTAGCGGCTCCTACGAGCAGTACTTC

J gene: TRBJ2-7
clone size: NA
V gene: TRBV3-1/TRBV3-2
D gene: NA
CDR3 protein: CASSFGGENEQYF
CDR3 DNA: TGTGCCAGCAGCTTCGGCGGGGAAAACGAGCAGTACTTC

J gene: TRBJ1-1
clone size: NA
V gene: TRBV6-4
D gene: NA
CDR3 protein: CASRGIGTSTEAFF
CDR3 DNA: TGTGCCAGCAGGGGGATAGGGACATCCACTGAAGCTTTCTTT

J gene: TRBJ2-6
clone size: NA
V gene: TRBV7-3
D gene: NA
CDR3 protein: CASSISTAGANVLTF
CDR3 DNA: TGTGCCAGCAGCATTTCGACAGCTGGGGCCAACGTCCTGACTTTC

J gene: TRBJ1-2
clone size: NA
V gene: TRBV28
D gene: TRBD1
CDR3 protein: CASSYGTGGWYGYTF
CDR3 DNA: TGTGCCAGCAGTTACGGGACAGGAGGTTGGTATGGCTACACCTTC

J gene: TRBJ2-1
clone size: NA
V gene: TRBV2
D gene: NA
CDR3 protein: CASSPRGGVSYNEQFF
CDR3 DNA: TGTGCCAGCAGCCCCCGGGGAGGAGTCTCCTACAATGAGCAGTTCTTC

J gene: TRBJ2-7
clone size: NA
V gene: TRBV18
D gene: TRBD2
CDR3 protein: CASSPPFREGLSYEQYF
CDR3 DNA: TGTGCCAGCTCACCACCTTTTCGGGAGGGCCTATCCTACGAGCAGTACTTC

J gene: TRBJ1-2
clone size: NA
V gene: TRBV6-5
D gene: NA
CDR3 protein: CASSWNREPGYGYTF
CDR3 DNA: TGTGCCAGCAGTTGGAACAGGGAGCCGGGCTATGGCTACACCTTC

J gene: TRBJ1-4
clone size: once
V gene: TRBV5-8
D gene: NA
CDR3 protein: CASSPDRNNEKLFF
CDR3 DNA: TGTGCCAGCAGCCCTGACAGGAATAATGAAAAACTGTTTTTT

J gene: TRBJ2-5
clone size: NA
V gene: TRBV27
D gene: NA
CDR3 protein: CASSFRWGGETQYF
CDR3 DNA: TGTGCCAGCAGTTTTAGGTGGGGAGGTGAGACCCAGTACTTC

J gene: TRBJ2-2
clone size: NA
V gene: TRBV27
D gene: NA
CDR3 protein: CASSLSLTGIGELFF
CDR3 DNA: TGTGCCAGCAGTTTATCGCTCACAGGGATCGGGGAGCTGTTTTTT

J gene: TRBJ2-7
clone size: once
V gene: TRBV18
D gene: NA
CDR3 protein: CASSQGSNEQYF
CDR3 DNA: TGTGCCAGCTCACAAGGTAGCAACGAGCAGTACTTC

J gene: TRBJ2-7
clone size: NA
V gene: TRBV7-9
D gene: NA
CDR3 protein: CASSLAGATYEQYF
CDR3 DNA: TGTGCCAGCAGCTTAGCGGGAGCAACCTACGAGCAGTACTTC

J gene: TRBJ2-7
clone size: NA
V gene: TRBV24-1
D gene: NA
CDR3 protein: CATSDTGNDEQYF
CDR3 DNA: TGTGCCACCAGTGATACCGGGAACGACGAGCAGTACTTC

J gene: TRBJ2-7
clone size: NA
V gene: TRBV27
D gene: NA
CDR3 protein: CASSLARSSYEQYF
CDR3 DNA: TGTGCCAGCAGTTTAGCCCGTAGCTCCTACGAGCAGTACTTC

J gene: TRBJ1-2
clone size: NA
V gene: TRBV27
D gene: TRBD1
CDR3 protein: CASSLGQYYGYTF
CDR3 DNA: TGTGCCAGCAGCCTGGGACAGTACTATGGCTACACCTTC

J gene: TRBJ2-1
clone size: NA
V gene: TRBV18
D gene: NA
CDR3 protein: CASSPPLLARTRNEQFF
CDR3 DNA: TGTGCCAGCTCACCACCGTTATTAGCGAGGACTCGGAATGAGCAGTTCTTC

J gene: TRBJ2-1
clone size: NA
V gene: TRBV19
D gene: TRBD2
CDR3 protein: CASSIDGLAGLNEQFF
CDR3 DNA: TGTGCCAGTAGTATAGATGGACTAGCGGGTCTCAATGAGCAGTTCTTC

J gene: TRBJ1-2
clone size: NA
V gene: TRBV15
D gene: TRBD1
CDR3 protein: CASQDRVGYGYTF
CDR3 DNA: TGTGCCAGCCAGGACAGGGTGGGCTATGGCTACACCTTC

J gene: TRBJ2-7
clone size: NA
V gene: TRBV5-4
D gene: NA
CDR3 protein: CASSLDRGGYEQYF
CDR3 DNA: TGTGCCAGCAGCTTAGACAGGGGAGGGTACGAGCAGTACTTC

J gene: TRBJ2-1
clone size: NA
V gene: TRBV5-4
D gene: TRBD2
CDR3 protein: CASARETSGDNEQFF
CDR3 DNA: TGTGCCAGCGCCCGGGAGACTAGCGGTGACAATGAGCAGTTCTTC

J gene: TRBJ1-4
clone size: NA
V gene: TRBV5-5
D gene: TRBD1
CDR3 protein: CASSSEGQGWEKLFF
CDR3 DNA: TGTGCCAGCAGCTCCGAGGGACAGGGTTGGGAAAAACTGTTTTTT

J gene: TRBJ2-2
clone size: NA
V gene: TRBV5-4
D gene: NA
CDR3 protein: CASSFGTRETGELFF
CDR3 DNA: TGTGCCAGCAGCTTTGGGACAAGGGAAACCGGGGAGCTGTTTTTT

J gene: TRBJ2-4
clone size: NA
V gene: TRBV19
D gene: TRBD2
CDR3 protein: CASSAPREGGKNIQYF
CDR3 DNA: TGTGCCAGTAGTGCCCCGCGGGAGGGTGGCAAAAACATTCAGTACTTC

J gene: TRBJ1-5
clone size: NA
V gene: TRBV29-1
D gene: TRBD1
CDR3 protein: CAAGTGEEQPQHF
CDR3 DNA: TGCGCGGCGGGGACAGGGGAAGAACAGCCCCAGCATTTT

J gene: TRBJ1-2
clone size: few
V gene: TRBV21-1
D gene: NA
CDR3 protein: CASSKGRQGVDGYTF
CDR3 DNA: TGTGCCAGCAGCAAGGGACGACAGGGGGTGGATGGCTACACCTTC

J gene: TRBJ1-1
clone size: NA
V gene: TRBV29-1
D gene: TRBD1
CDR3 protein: CSVARGTGGLNTEAFF
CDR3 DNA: TGCAGCGTGGCACGGGGGACAGGGGGCCTGAACACTGAAGCTTTCTTT

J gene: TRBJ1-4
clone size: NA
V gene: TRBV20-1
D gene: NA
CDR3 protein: CSAGSGEKLFF
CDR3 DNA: TGCAGTGCCGGGTCGGGAGAAAAACTGTTTTTT

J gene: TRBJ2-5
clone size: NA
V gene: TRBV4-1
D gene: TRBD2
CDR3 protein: CASSQHSSGRALETQYF
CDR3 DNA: TGCGCCAGCAGCCAACACTCTAGCGGGAGGGCCTTGGAGACCCAGTACTTC